Following are 9 T cell receptor beta chains from one sample sequenced in a study of blood T cells in healthy people across ages. Next came a second PCR, run for roughly 6 to 11 cycles, which used a sample-barcoded 5' primer along with a J-beta primer mix. MiXCR, run by TCRdb on the 5' RACE reads, gives a single entry per CDR3 protein. Found here are some 1,500,000 distinct CDR3 sequences, under 55% of them singletons; the top ten hold just over 4%. Source material: blood. Receptors were obtained from a woman between 18 and 30 years old in good health.

V gene TRBV12-3 or TRBV12-4 combines with J gene TRBJ2-2, with D perhaps being TRBD1 or TRBD2 (6 bases each). The germline V and J ends were trimmed by 3 bases and 4 bases, with 12 bases remaining between them. The CDR3 extends over 15 amino acids. The CDR3 here is CASSFRGAGTGELFF. CDR3 sequence (DNA): TGTGCCAGCAGTTTTAGGGGGGCGGGCACCGGGGAGCTGTTTTTT.

The genes are TRBV28 and TRBJ2-5, with 7 positions matching TRBD1. In germline, CDR1 is MDHEN, CDR2 SYDVKM. The CDR3 consists of 13 residues. Losses at the gene ends were 11 bases for V and 5 bases for J; bases not matched to a gene: 11. CDR3 bases: TGTGCCGGCCGGGACAGCTCGGCCGAGACCCAGTACTTC. It translates to CAGRDSSAETQYF.

This chain links TRBV11-2 with TRBJ2-3; 8 bases are a match to TRBD2. CDR3 size: 16 residues. Per the germline V gene, CDR1 is SGHAT and CDR2 is FQNNGV. Trimming took 5 bases from V and 5 from J; bases not matched to a gene: 12. The CDR3, as DNA: TGTGCCAGCAGCACCTCGGGAGGGCCTATGGGAGATACGCAGTATTTT. As protein: CASSTSGGPMGDTQYF.

There are a few counts of this clonotype. V usage is TRBV9 and J usage is TRBJ2-5, with D uncertain. Trimming removed 1 base from V and 0 bases from J, with 13 bases in between. Germline lookup yields CDR1 SGDLS and CDR2 YYNGEE. The CDR3 has 16 residues. CDR3 in DNA: TGTGCCAGCAGCGTACGGCCAGGCGAGTACCAAGAGACCCAGTACTTC. Its protein is CASSVRPGEYQETQYF.

V and J are TRBV6-5 and TRBJ2-3; D might be TRBD2 (6 bases). The CDR3 is made up of 16 amino acids. Looked up from germline, CDR1 is MNHEY and CDR2 is SVGAGI. V was cut by 8 bases and J by 4 bases, with 22 bases left in between. The CDR3 loop is CASVTGNSGGADTQYF. The CDR3 bases are TGTGCCAGCGTAACTGGGAATAGCGGCGGAGCAGATACGCAGTATTTT.

The V gene is TRBV5-1, the J gene TRBJ1-1; D not certain. CDR3 length equals 15 residues. Per the germline V gene, CDR1 is SGHRS and CDR2 is YFSETQ. V lost 0 bases and J 4 bases, leaving 13 bases between the germline ends. CDR3 in amino acids: CASSLDSLESTEAFF. CDR3 sequence (DNA): TGCGCCAGCAGCTTGGACTCTTTGGAGAGCACTGAAGCTTTCTTT.

This clonotype turned up a few times. The CDR3 here is CASSPTPSSYEQYF. The DNA for the CDR3 is TGTGCCAGCAGTCCCACCCCCAGCAGCTACGAGCAGTACTTC. The V and J genes are TRBV12-3 or TRBV12-4 and TRBJ2-7; D not certain. There are 14 residues in the CDR3. Trimming removed 5 bases at V and 3 bases at J, with 14 bases between.

This chain joins TRBV20-1 and TRBJ1-2, with D unresolved. The CDR3 is 12 residues long. Germline CDR1 is DFQATT and CDR2 is SNEGSKA (reference sequence). V was shortened by 5 bases and J by 6 bases, with 13 bases between the two germline ends. CDR3 residues: CSAPGSGDGYTF. CDR3 coding DNA: TGCAGTGCTCCCGGGAGTGGCGATGGCTACACCTTC.

This chain uses TRBV7-2 with TRBJ2-1, with TRBD2 as a possible D gene (5 bases). This CDR3 contains 15 residues. V gave up 5 bases and J gave up 1 base, with 12 bases separating them. Germline lookup yields CDR1 SGHTA and CDR2 FQGNSA. CDR3 coding DNA: TGTGCCAGCAGCCCTAGCTCTTGGTCCTACAATGAGCAGTTCTTC. Translated: CASSPSSWSYNEQFF.